This TCR beta chain was sequenced during a study of blood T cells in healthy people across ages. As for the study in general: The capture of about one barcoded beta molecule per two T cells was achieved by template switching. Study conclusions and caveats: Roughly linear declines in TCR beta diversity per million T cells occurred with age. When one million T cells were used, diversity estimates were thought to be underestimates.

The CDR3 has 13 residues. V lost 7 bases to trimming and J lost 7 bases; unmatched junction nucleotides: 6. Germline CDR1 MNHEY, CDR2 SMNVEV (reference sequence). Details on this clonotype: Its specificity is not known.

Through a sample-barcoded 5' primer and a J-beta primer mix, a second PCR was run for 7 to 11 cycles. All cDNA molecules were each tagged by a template-switch adaptor with 12 random nucleotides. TCRdb itself ran the 5' RACE reads through MiXCR, one entry per CDR3 protein. The sample contains more than 1 million distinct CDR3 sequences, more than 40% of which appear only once. The chain joins TRBV27 to TRBJ2-4; 8 bases align to TRBD2. The TCR comes from a woman aged 55-69 years in good health. Material for sequencing was blood. The CDR3 is CASTPGGGNIQYF. The DNA of the CDR3 is TGTGCCAGCACCCCTGGCGGGGGGAACATTCAGTACTTC.